The rows below give T cell receptor beta chains drawn from one sample of a study of blood T cells in healthy people across ages. TCRdb recomputed calls from the 5' RACE reads with MiXCR, one row per CDR3 protein. The repertoire holds hundreds of thousands of distinct CDR3 sequences, about 32% seen once, with over 15% in the top ten. Specimen: blood. These TCRs come from a woman older than 75 in good health. CDR3s include the opening cysteine and the closing phenylalanine or tryptophan. The D gene is left open where the match is weak. Part of the rows lack a size; the others show once, few, many or a class for expanded clones.

v_gene	d_gene	j_gene	abundance	CDR3aa	CDR3nt
TRBV3-1	-	TRBJ1-6	few	CASSQETGPLHF	TGTGCCAGCAGCCAGGAAACAGGTCCCCTCCACTTT
TRBV6-5	-	TRBJ1-4	-	CASSYSRRSSLNEKLFF	TGTGCCAGCAGTTACTCGAGACGCTCTTCTTTGAATGAAAAACTGTTTTTT
TRBV27	-	TRBJ2-7	-	CASRNTYRQYF	TGTGCCAGCAGGAACACCTACAGGCAGTACTTC
TRBV6-5	-	TRBJ2-7	many	CASSYGEGSEQYF	TGTGCCAGCAGTTACGGTGAGGGCAGCGAGCAGTACTTC
TRBV7-9	-	TRBJ2-3	-	CASSLEGRPTDTQYF	TGTGCCAGCAGCTTAGAGGGCCGTCCCACAGATACGCAGTATTTT
TRBV21-1	-	TRBJ2-4	-	CASRKGGDRAIQYF	TGTGCCAGCAGAAAAGGGGGGGACAGGGCCATTCAGTACTTC
TRBV5-1	TRBD2	TRBJ2-1	many	CASSPGGTSGAFREQFF	TGCGCCAGCAGCCCGGGGGGCACTAGCGGGGCCTTTCGGGAGCAGTTCTTC
TRBV7-8	TRBD1	TRBJ2-1	once	CASSLDRGTLHNEQFF	TGTGCCAGCAGCCTTGACAGGGGGACCCTCCACAATGAGCAGTTCTTC
TRBV11-1	TRBD2	TRBJ2-1	-	CASSRLAQLYNEQFF	TGTGCCAGCAGCAGACTAGCGCAACTTTACAATGAGCAGTTCTTC
TRBV3-1	TRBD1	TRBJ1-6	many	CASSRRLGQGNSPLHF	TGTGCCAGCAGCCGTCGGTTGGGACAGGGTAATTCACCCCTCCACTTT
TRBV5-1	-	TRBJ2-3	few	CASSLAQRQADTRYF	TGCGCCAGCAGCTTGGCCCAAAGACAGGCAGATACGCGGTATTTT
TRBV5-1	-	TRBJ1-6	few	CASSATPGRNSPLHF	TGCGCCAGCAGCGCCACCCCGGGGCGAAATTCACCCCTCCACTTT
TRBV20-1	-	TRBJ2-7	-	CSAKAGLGSYEQYF	TGCAGTGCTAAGGCGGGACTGGGCTCCTACGAGCAGTACTTC
TRBV10-3	TRBD1	TRBJ2-3	-	CAISEKGQGPIPDTQYF	TGTGCCATCAGTGAGAAGGGACAGGGGCCGATTCCAGATACGCAGTATTTT
TRBV7-2	-	TRBJ2-1	-	CASSDRQAYNEQFF	TGTGCCAGCAGCGACCGACAGGCCTACAATGAGCAGTTCTTC
TRBV12-3/TRBV12-4	-	TRBJ2-7	-	CASSSLTPSYEQYF	TGTGCCAGCAGTTCTTTGACACCCTCGTACGAGCAGTACTTC
TRBV7-2	TRBD2	TRBJ2-7	-	CANSLSGASTYEQYF	TGTGCCAACAGTTTAAGCGGGGCGAGCACCTACGAGCAGTACTTC
TRBV5-1	-	TRBJ1-5	few	CASSPGGASNQPQHF	TGCGCCAGCAGCCCCGGCGGGGCTAGCAATCAGCCCCAGCATTTT
TRBV20-1	TRBD2	TRBJ2-3	-	CSATVAGGPTDTQYF	TGCAGTGCTACCGTAGCGGGGGGACCCACAGATACGCAGTATTTT
TRBV10-3	-	TRBJ1-1	many	CAISVNGNTEAFF	TGTGCCATCAGTGTGAATGGGAACACTGAAGCTTTCTTT
TRBV6-2/TRBV6-3	-	TRBJ1-2	-	CASSLGLFGYTF	TGTGCCAGCAGTTTAGGGTTATTTGGCTACACCTTC
TRBV27	-	TRBJ1-4	-	CASSRKSGATNEKLYF	TGTGCCAGCAGTCGCAAATCAGGTGCAACTAATGAAAAACTGTATTTT
TRBV15	-	TRBJ2-7	-	CATGPSGDGGGYEQYF	TGTGCCACCGGCCCCTCGGGGGACGGTGGAGGGTACGAGCAGTACTTC
TRBV6-1	-	TRBJ2-6	-	CASSRGTGANVLTF	TGTGCCAGCAGTCGGGGGACTGGGGCCAACGTCCTGACTTTC
TRBV5-4	TRBD2	TRBJ2-1	many	CASSLLLGTSGGARFF	TGTGCCAGCAGCTTGTTGTTGGGGACTAGCGGGGGCGCAAGGTTCTTC
TRBV15	-	TRBJ2-1	many	CATSRDRETYNEQFF	TGTGCCACCAGCAGAGATAGGGAAACCTACAATGAGCAGTTCTTC
TRBV9	-	TRBJ2-2	once	CASSVVGGGELFF	TGTGCCAGCAGCGTAGTAGGGGGCGGGGAGCTGTTTTTT
TRBV20-1	-	TRBJ2-5	-	CSAWDPGLKTQYF	TGCAGTGCTTGGGACCCAGGGTTGAAGACCCAGTACTTC
TRBV18	TRBD2	TRBJ2-3	-	CASSPGLAGVLATDTQYF	TGTGCCAGCTCTCCGGGACTAGCGGGGGTCCTCGCCACAGATACGCAGTATTTT
TRBV7-2	-	TRBJ1-5	-	CASSLMGGDNQPQHF	TGTGCCAGCAGCTTGATGGGGGGGGACAATCAGCCCCAGCATTTT
TRBV5-1	-	TRBJ2-3	many	CASSFHQRGSTDTQYF	TGCGCCAGCAGCTTCCACCAGAGGGGTAGCACAGATACGCAGTATTTT
TRBV20-1	-	TRBJ2-7	-	CSAPGAGLYEQYF	TGCAGTGCCCCCGGGGCGGGGCTCTACGAGCAGTACTTC
TRBV3-1	TRBD2	TRBJ2-7	many	CASRTSGGSYEQYF	TGTGCCAGCCGGACTAGCGGGGGGAGTTACGAGCAGTACTTC
TRBV12-3/TRBV12-4	-	TRBJ2-1	-	CATRAHPRGEQFF	TGTGCCACAAGGGCCCACCCTAGAGGTGAGCAGTTCTTC
TRBV20-1	-	TRBJ1-4	few	CSAPMARMGEKLFF	TGCAGTGCCCCGATGGCAAGGATGGGTGAAAAACTGTTTTTT
TRBV27	TRBD1	TRBJ1-5	-	CATSTGGWGNQPQHF	TGTGCCACCTCGACAGGGGGCTGGGGCAATCAGCCCCAGCATTTT
TRBV7-2	TRBD2	TRBJ2-3	-	CASRGTSGAPPYF	TGTGCCAGCAGGGGGACTAGCGGGGCGCCCCCGTATTTT
TRBV28	-	TRBJ1-2	-	CASRSWSSERDGYTF	TGTGCCAGCAGATCCTGGAGCTCGGAACGGGATGGCTACACCTTC
TRBV20-1	TRBD1	TRBJ2-7	many	CSATLGQGAAYEQYF	TGCAGTGCTACCTTGGGGCAGGGGGCCGCCTACGAGCAGTACTTC
TRBV14	TRBD1	TRBJ2-3	-	CASRLTGSGTDTQYF	TGTGCCAGCCGTCTGACAGGGTCGGGGACAGATACGCAGTATTTT
TRBV5-4	-	TRBJ1-6	many	CASSLGFGNSPLHF	TGTGCCAGCAGCTTGGGCTTCGGGAATTCACCCCTCCACTTT